This TCR beta chain was identified during a study of blood T cell repertoires in COVID-19. Background on the study: Samples taken during acute and convalescent COVID-19 were collected in the United States, Italy and Spain.

Data came from immunoSEQ multiplex PCR; TCRdb stores just in-frame clones and leaves some out. The sample includes about 200,000 clones, 80% to 90% seen only once; the top ten take around 3%. Looked up from germline, CDR1 is LNHDA and CDR2 is SQIVND (reference sequence). The CDR3 is 17 residues long. V shed 5 bases and J 4 bases; nucleotides not matched to a gene: 8. The specimen was peripheral blood. This receptor was obtained from a man in his fifties or sixties with acute or convalescent COVID-19. The J gene is TRBJ2-1, the V gene TRBV19; TRBD2 agrees at 13 bases. This chain's CDR3 is CASSLHPGLAGYNEQFF. The CDR3 nucleotides read TGTGCCAGTAGTCTCCACCCGGGACTAGCGGGGTACAATGAGCAGTTCTTC.